This T cell receptor beta chain was documented in a study of OX40 agonist ivuxolimab in advanced cancers. Study-level findings and limits: No antigen was identified for the clonally expanded peripheral T cells. Both blood CD4+ and CD8+ T cells showed clonal growth by week 6 at 0.1 to 3.0 mg/kg.

TCRdb keeps only in-frame clones here, not all; method: immunoSEQ multiplex PCR. The profile covers nearly 25,000 clones, with around 82% appearing a single time and more than 1.2% taken by the ten largest. This CDR3 region has 16 residues. Trimming stripped 1 base from V and 6 bases from J, with 19 bases between. Germline CDR1 and CDR2: MGHRA and YSYEKL. In this sample, this clone turned up a few times. The antigen remains unidentified. This specimen consisted of CD4+ or CD8+ T cells sorted from blood, obtained in a trial of the OX40 agonist ivuxolimab. The chain couples TRBV4-1 to TRBJ2-7; D gene unclear. The TCR originated in an adult with an advanced solid tumor such as melanoma, head and neck, liver or kidney cancer. The CDR3 here is CASSQAVGQSAGEQYF. CDR3 nucleotides: TGCGCCAGCAGCCAAGCGGTCGGGCAGTCCGCCGGCGAGCAGTACTTC.